This TCR beta chain was captured by sequencing in a study of T cell repertoires in cytomegalovirus infection. Across the study: Indications of both CMV infection and matching HLA type were provided by public TCR beta signatures. Points from the study as a whole: CMV carriers with the relevant HLA were identified by cumulative public TCR beta family frequency.

Regarding this clonotype: The antigen is unknown.

CDR1 is SGHVS and CDR2 is FQNEAQ in the germline V gene. V was trimmed by 4 bases and J by 8 bases, leaving 5 bases between them. CDR3 size: 11 residues. TCRdb called the reads again in MiXCR, with one record for every CDR3 protein. The table shows around 570,000 distinct CDR3 sequences, with over 35% occurring only once. Sequences were derived from cultured PBMCs, sampled from culture after CMV antigen stimulation. The receptor was isolated from a human donor in good health (CMV status not recorded). Some clones in this sample may be carry-over from other donors' samples. This sequence joins TRBV7-8 and TRBJ1-4, with no clear D. In nucleotides, the CDR3 is TGTGCCAGCAGCTCGCAGGAAAAACTGTTTTTT. Protein sequence: CASSSQEKLFF.